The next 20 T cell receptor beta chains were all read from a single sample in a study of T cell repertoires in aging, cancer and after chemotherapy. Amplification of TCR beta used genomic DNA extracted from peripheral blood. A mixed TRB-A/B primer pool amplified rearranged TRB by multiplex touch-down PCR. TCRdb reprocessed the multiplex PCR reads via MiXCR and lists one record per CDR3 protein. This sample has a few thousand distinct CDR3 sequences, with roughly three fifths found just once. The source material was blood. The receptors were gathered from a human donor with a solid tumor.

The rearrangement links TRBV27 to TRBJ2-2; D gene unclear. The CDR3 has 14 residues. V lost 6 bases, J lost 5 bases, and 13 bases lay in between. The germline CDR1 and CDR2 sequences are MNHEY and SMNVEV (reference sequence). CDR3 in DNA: TGTGCCAGCAGACCAACAAGGGTAACCGGGGAGCTGTTTTTT. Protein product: CASRPTRVTGELFF.

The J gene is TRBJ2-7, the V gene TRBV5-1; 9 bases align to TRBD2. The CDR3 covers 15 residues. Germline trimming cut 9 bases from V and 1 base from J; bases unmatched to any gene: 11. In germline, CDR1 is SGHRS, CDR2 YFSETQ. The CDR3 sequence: CATSQAGGPSYEQYF. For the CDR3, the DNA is TGCGCCACCTCACAGGCGGGAGGGCCTTCCTACGAGCAGTACTTC.

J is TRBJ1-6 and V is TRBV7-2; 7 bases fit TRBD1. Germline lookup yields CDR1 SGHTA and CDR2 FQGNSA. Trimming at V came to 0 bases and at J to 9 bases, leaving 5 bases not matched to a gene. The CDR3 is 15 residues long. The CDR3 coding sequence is TGTGCCAGCAGCTTAGCGGGGACAGAACCTTCACCCCTCCACTTT. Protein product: CASSLAGTEPSPLHF.

CDR3 DNA sequence: TGTGCCAGCAGTTTATCCGGACAGGGCGATCAGCCCCAGCATTTT. Protein sequence: CASSLSGQGDQPQHF. This chain connects TRBV6-5 to TRBJ1-5; 8 bases match TRBD1. CDR1 MNHEY and CDR2 SVGAGI come from the germline V gene. V trimming: 4 bases; J trimming: 5 bases; junction bases outside the gene matches: 7. This CDR3 is built from 15 residues.

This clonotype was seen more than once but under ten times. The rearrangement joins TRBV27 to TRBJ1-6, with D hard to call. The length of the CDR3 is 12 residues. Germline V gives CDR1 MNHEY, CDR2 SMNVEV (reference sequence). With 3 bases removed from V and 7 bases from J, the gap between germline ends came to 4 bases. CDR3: CASSFPNSPLHF. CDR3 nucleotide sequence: TGTGCCAGCAGTTTTCCAAATTCACCCCTCCACTTT.

The CDR3: CASSQPRKLRTGGGYTF. The CDR3 coding sequence is TGCGCCAGCAGCCAACCCCGAAAACTACGTACGGGGGGTGGCTACACCTTC. The chain carries TRBV4-1 and TRBJ1-2; D possibly corresponds to TRBD1 (5 bases). The germline V gene encodes CDR1 MGHRA and CDR2 YSYEKL. The V gene lost 2 bases and the J gene lost 7 bases, with 23 bases spanning the gap. This CDR3 has 17 residues.

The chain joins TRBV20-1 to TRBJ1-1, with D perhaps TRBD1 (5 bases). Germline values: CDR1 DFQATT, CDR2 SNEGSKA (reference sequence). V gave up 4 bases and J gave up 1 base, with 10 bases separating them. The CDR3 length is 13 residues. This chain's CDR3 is CSAMGQGNTEAFF. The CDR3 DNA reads TGCAGTGCTATGGGCCAGGGGAACACTGAAGCTTTCTTT.

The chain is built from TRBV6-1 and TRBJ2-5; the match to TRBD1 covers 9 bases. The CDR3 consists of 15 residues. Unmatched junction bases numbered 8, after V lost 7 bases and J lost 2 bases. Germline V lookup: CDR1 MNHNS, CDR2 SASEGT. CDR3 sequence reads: CASTHRTGVQETQYF. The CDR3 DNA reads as TGTGCCAGCACCCATAGGACAGGGGTTCAAGAGACCCAGTACTTC.

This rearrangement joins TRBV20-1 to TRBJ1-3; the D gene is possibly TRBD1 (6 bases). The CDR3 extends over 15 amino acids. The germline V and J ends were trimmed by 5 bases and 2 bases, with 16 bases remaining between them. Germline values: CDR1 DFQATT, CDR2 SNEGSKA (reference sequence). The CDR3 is CSAQGGGLPGNTIYF. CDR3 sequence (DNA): TGCAGTGCTCAAGGAGGGGGGTTACCTGGAAACACCATATATTTT.

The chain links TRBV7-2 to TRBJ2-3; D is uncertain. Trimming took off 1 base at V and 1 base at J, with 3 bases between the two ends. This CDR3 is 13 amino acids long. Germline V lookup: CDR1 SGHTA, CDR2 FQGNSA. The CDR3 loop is CASSLGGTDTQYF. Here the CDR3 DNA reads TGTGCCAGCAGCTTAGGCGGCACAGATACGCAGTATTTT.

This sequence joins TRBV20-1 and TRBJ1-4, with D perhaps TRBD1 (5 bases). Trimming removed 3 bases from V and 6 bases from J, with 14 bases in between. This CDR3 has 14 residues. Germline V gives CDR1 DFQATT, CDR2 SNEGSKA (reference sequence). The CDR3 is CSASLRGVDEKLFF. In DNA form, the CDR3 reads TGCAGTGCTAGTCTTAGGGGAGTGGATGAAAAACTGTTTTTT.

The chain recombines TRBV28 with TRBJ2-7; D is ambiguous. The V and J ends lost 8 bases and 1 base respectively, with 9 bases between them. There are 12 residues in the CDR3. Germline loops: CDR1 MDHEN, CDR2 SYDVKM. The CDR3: CASRAQSYEQYF. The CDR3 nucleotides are TGTGCCAGCCGCGCCCAATCCTACGAGCAGTACTTC.

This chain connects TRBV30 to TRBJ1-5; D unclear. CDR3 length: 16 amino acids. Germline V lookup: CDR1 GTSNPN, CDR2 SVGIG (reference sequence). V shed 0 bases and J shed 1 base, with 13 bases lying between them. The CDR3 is CAWSVEGTRSNQPQHF. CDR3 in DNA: TGTGCCTGGAGTGTAGAGGGAACCCGAAGCAATCAGCCCCAGCATTTT.

CDR3 amino acids: CAWSVPGGRLVEQYF. The CDR3 DNA sequence: TGTGCCTGGAGTGTACCGGGAGGTCGTTTGGTCGAGCAGTACTTC. The chain recombines TRBV30 with TRBJ2-7, with 7 bases lining up with TRBD2. Trimming removed 0 bases from V and 6 bases from J; junction bases left unmatched: 11. Germline V gene data show CDR1 as GTSNPN and CDR2 as SVGIG (reference sequence). The CDR3 length is 15 residues.

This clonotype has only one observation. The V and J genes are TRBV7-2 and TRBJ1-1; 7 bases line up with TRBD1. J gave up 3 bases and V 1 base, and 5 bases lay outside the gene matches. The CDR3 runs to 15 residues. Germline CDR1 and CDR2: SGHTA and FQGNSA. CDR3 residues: CASSLGQGLDTEAFF. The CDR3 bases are TGTGCCAGCAGCTTAGGACAGGGTCTCGACACTGAAGCTTTCTTT.

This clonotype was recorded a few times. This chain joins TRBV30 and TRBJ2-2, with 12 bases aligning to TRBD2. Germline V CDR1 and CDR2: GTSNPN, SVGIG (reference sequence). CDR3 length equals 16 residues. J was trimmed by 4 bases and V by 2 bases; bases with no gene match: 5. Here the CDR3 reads CAWSPSGRAVTGELFF. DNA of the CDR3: TGTGCCTGGAGTCCTAGCGGGAGGGCCGTCACCGGGGAGCTGTTTTTT.

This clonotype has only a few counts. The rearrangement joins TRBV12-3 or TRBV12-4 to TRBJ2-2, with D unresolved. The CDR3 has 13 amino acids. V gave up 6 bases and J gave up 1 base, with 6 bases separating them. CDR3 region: CASRLVNTGELFF. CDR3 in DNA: TGTGCCAGCAGACTGGTGAACACCGGGGAGCTGTTTTTT.

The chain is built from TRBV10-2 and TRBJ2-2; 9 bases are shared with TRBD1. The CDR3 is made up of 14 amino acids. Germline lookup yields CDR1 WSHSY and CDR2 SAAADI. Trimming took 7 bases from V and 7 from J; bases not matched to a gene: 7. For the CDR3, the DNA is TGCGCCAGCAAACCGACAGGGGGAGGCGGGGAGCTGTTTTTT. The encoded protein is CASKPTGGGGELFF.

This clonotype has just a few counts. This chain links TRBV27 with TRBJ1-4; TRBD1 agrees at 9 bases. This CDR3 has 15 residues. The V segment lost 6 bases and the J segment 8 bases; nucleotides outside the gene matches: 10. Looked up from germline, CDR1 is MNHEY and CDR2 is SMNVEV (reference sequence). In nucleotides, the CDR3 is TGTGCCAGCAGCCCGGGGACAGGGTTCGGGGAAAAACTGTTTTTT. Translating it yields CASSPGTGFGEKLFF.

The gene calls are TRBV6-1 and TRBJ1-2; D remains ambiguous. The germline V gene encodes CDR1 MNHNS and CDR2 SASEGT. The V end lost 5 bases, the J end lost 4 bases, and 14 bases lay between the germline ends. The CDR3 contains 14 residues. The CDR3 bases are TGTGCCAGCAGTCCGGCCCAAGGCGGCTATGGCTACACCTTC. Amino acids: CASSPAQGGYGYTF.